This is a list of T cell receptor beta chains from one sample in a study of T-cell reconstitution after alpha-beta-depleted transplantation in children. Via MiXCR, TCRdb re-called the PCR reads, giving one row per CDR3 protein. The sample has 450,000 to 700,000 distinct CDR3 sequences; over 20% are singletons. The material was PBMCs, obtained before TCRalphabeta/CD19-depleted stem cell transplant. The receptors derive from a boy younger than two with Wiskott-Aldrich syndrome, due to receive a stem cell transplant. The CDR3 runs from the conserved cysteine through the conserved F or W. Each record gives: CDR3 DNA, CDR3 protein, clone size, V gene, J gene, D gene. A D gene is named only where the DNA matches it firmly. A row's size may be missing; if present it is once, few, many or a size class.

CDR3nt: TGTGCCAGCAGTTTGGGGATCTACGAGCAGTACTTC
CDR3aa: CASSLGIYEQYF
abundance: many
v_gene: TRBV12-3/TRBV12-4
j_gene: TRBJ2-7
d_gene: NA

CDR3nt: TGTGCCAGCAGTTCCACGGGGGACTTTCTCTCCTACGAGCAGTACTTC
CDR3aa: CASSSTGDFLSYEQYF
abundance: few
v_gene: TRBV28
j_gene: TRBJ2-7
d_gene: NA

CDR3nt: TGTGCCAGCAGTTACTCGGGACTAGCGGGAGGGCCGTACGAGCAGTACTTC
CDR3aa: CASSYSGLAGGPYEQYF
abundance: NA
v_gene: TRBV6-5
j_gene: TRBJ2-7
d_gene: TRBD2

CDR3nt: TGTGCCACCAGTGAGCCTCAGGGTGAGTCAAGAAATGAGCAGTTCTTC
CDR3aa: CATSEPQGESRNEQFF
abundance: few
v_gene: TRBV24-1
j_gene: TRBJ2-1
d_gene: NA

CDR3nt: TGCAGTGCCTTCGACAGGGTGGTGAACACTGAAGCTTTCTTT
CDR3aa: CSAFDRVVNTEAFF
abundance: few
v_gene: TRBV20-1
j_gene: TRBJ1-1
d_gene: TRBD1

CDR3nt: TGCGCCAGCAGCTTGGCCTCTTTTGCCGGGGAGCTGTTTTTT
CDR3aa: CASSLASFAGELFF
abundance: few
v_gene: TRBV5-1
j_gene: TRBJ2-2
d_gene: NA

CDR3nt: TGCGCCAGCAGCTTCATAGCGGGAGGGCCCAACGGGGAGCTGTTTTTT
CDR3aa: CASSFIAGGPNGELFF
abundance: few
v_gene: TRBV5-1
j_gene: TRBJ2-2
d_gene: TRBD2

CDR3nt: TGTGCCAGCAGCTTAGGACTAGCTAATACGCAGTATTTT
CDR3aa: CASSLGLANTQYF
abundance: few
v_gene: TRBV7-2
j_gene: TRBJ2-3
d_gene: TRBD2

CDR3nt: TGTGCCAGCAGTTTAGTCGGTAGCGGGAGAATACTGAGCTTC
CDR3aa: CASSLVGSGRILSF
abundance: NA
v_gene: TRBV12-3/TRBV12-4
j_gene: TRBJ2-1
d_gene: TRBD2

CDR3nt: TGCAGTGCCAAAACCCCTACAGGAGGATACGAGCAGTACTTC
CDR3aa: CSAKTPTGGYEQYF
abundance: NA
v_gene: TRBV20-1
j_gene: TRBJ2-7
d_gene: NA

CDR3nt: TGCAGTGCTCCGCTTAGGGGAGGTACAGATACGCAGTATTTT
CDR3aa: CSAPLRGGTDTQYF
abundance: NA
v_gene: TRBV20-1
j_gene: TRBJ2-3
d_gene: NA

CDR3nt: TGTGCCAGCAGCCCCGTCACGGCTAGCGGAAACAATGAGCAGTTCTTC
CDR3aa: CASSPVTASGNNEQFF
abundance: few
v_gene: TRBV4-2
j_gene: TRBJ2-1
d_gene: TRBD2

CDR3nt: TGCAGTGCTCCGGGACGGTTAACCTACGAGCAGTACTTC
CDR3aa: CSAPGRLTYEQYF
abundance: NA
v_gene: TRBV20-1
j_gene: TRBJ2-7
d_gene: NA

CDR3nt: TGTGCCAGCAGTTTTGGGTTTAACTATGGCTACACCTTC
CDR3aa: CASSFGFNYGYTF
abundance: few
v_gene: TRBV27
j_gene: TRBJ1-2
d_gene: NA

CDR3nt: TGTGCCAGCACCGACACCGACAGTTATCAGCCCCAGCATTTT
CDR3aa: CASTDTDSYQPQHF
abundance: few
v_gene: TRBV6-1
j_gene: TRBJ1-5
d_gene: NA

CDR3nt: TGTGCCAGCAGTTTAGCTGAGACCGGGGAGCTGTTTTTT
CDR3aa: CASSLAETGELFF
abundance: few
v_gene: TRBV12-3/TRBV12-4
j_gene: TRBJ2-2
d_gene: NA

CDR3nt: TGCAGTTGCGGGACTAGCGGGAGTACGAGCTCCTACAATGAGCAGTTCTTC
CDR3aa: CSCGTSGSTSSYNEQFF
abundance: once
v_gene: TRBV29-1
j_gene: TRBJ2-1
d_gene: TRBD2

CDR3nt: TGCGCCAGCAGCCCGACGGGAGAATCCTACAATGAGCAGTTCTTC
CDR3aa: CASSPTGESYNEQFF
abundance: NA
v_gene: TRBV5-1
j_gene: TRBJ2-1
d_gene: NA

CDR3nt: TGTGCCAGCAGTTTAGTAGTGGGACAGGGGAGATCCGAGCAGTACTTC
CDR3aa: CASSLVVGQGRSEQYF
abundance: few
v_gene: TRBV12-3/TRBV12-4
j_gene: TRBJ2-7
d_gene: TRBD1

CDR3nt: TGCGCCAGCAGCTTGGCGACTCCCACCTTTCGGCTGTTTTTT
CDR3aa: CASSLATPTFRLFF
abundance: NA
v_gene: TRBV5-1
j_gene: TRBJ1-4
d_gene: NA

CDR3nt: TGCAGTGCTAGAGGACTAGCGGGAGCCCACGAGCAGTACTTC
CDR3aa: CSARGLAGAHEQYF
abundance: NA
v_gene: TRBV20-1
j_gene: TRBJ2-7
d_gene: TRBD2

CDR3nt: TGTGCCAGCAGCTTAGATCGCTTAGGGGATACGCAGTATTTT
CDR3aa: CASSLDRLGDTQYF
abundance: many
v_gene: TRBV11-2
j_gene: TRBJ2-3
d_gene: NA

CDR3nt: TGTGCCATCAGGACTAGCGGGACCAATATGAACACCGGGGAGCTGTTTTTT
CDR3aa: CAIRTSGTNMNTGELFF
abundance: few
v_gene: TRBV10-3
j_gene: TRBJ2-2
d_gene: TRBD2

CDR3nt: TGTGCCAGCAGCGTCTCGTTGGGGTTAAACTATGGCTACACCTTC
CDR3aa: CASSVSLGLNYGYTF
abundance: NA
v_gene: TRBV9
j_gene: TRBJ1-2
d_gene: NA

CDR3nt: TGCGCCAGCAGCTTGGCTGGGCTAAGCAATCAGCCCCAGCATTTT
CDR3aa: CASSLAGLSNQPQHF
abundance: NA
v_gene: TRBV5-1
j_gene: TRBJ1-5
d_gene: NA

CDR3nt: TGTGCCAGCAGCTTGTCAGTAAGGCCCAACAATGAGCAGTTCTTC
CDR3aa: CASSLSVRPNNEQFF
abundance: NA
v_gene: TRBV5-6
j_gene: TRBJ2-1
d_gene: NA

CDR3nt: TGTGCCAGCAGCGATGATAACAGGGGCCGCTATGGCTACACCTTC
CDR3aa: CASSDDNRGRYGYTF
abundance: NA
v_gene: TRBV7-2
j_gene: TRBJ1-2
d_gene: TRBD1

CDR3nt: TGTGCCAGCAGTTCCGGGGGAGCTGGAAACACCATATATTTT
CDR3aa: CASSSGGAGNTIYF
abundance: NA
v_gene: TRBV28
j_gene: TRBJ1-3
d_gene: NA

CDR3nt: TGTGCCATCAGCCTACTAGGCTACGAGCAGTACTTC
CDR3aa: CAISLLGYEQYF
abundance: many
v_gene: TRBV10-3
j_gene: TRBJ2-7
d_gene: NA

CDR3nt: TGTGCCAGCAGCCCGACCGAACTCCCCAATGAGCAGTTCTTC
CDR3aa: CASSPTELPNEQFF
abundance: NA
v_gene: TRBV7-6
j_gene: TRBJ2-1
d_gene: NA

CDR3nt: TGCGCCAGCAGCTTGGCCAGAATAAACCTGAAGCAGTTCTTC
CDR3aa: CASSLARINLKQFF
abundance: few
v_gene: TRBV5-1
j_gene: TRBJ2-1
d_gene: NA

CDR3nt: TGTGCCAGCAGCTTAAGCGGGGGGGCGAGGACTAGCGGGTATAACAATGAGCAGTTCTTC
CDR3aa: CASSLSGGARTSGYNNEQFF
abundance: NA
v_gene: TRBV11-1
j_gene: TRBJ2-1
d_gene: TRBD2

CDR3nt: TGCGCCAGCAGCCAAATAGCGACGGGCTCCTACAATGAGCAGTTCTTC
CDR3aa: CASSQIATGSYNEQFF
abundance: NA
v_gene: TRBV4-1
j_gene: TRBJ2-1
d_gene: NA